The clone carrying this T cell receptor beta chain was detected only once. The data stem from a study of T cell responses to AZD1222 COVID-19 vaccine. The protocol was immunoSEQ multiplex PCR, while the TCRdb copy is restricted to in-frame clones and leaves out a portion. The table lists about 92,000 clones, approximately 91% of them singletons. This CDR3 comprises 14 residues. Germline V gene data show CDR1 as MDHEN and CDR2 as SYDVKM. Trimming took 2 bases from V and 1 from J, leaving 8 bases between them. Sequenced material: peripheral blood, taken on day 0 of AZD1222 vaccination. The sequence was collected from an adult in good health. The chain employs TRBV28 and TRBJ1-1; D might be TRBD1 (5 bases). CDR3 protein: CASSLADRNTEAFF. The CDR3 nucleotides are TGTGCCAGCAGTTTAGCCGACAGGAACACTGAAGCTTTCTTT.